The subject of this entry is one T cell receptor beta chain. This sample is drawn from a study of blood T cell repertoires in COVID-19. Overall study: The origin of the acute and convalescent COVID-19 samples was the United States, Italy and Spain. T cells, B-cell-depleted T cells, or PBMCs supplied cDNA or gDNA.

Methods used by the authors: Amplification with reference gene primers provided the estimates of nucleated cell counts. Assay used: immunoSEQ multiplex PCR; TCRdb lists only in-frame clones, some missing. D and trimming come from the DNA, and the V and J calls and clone size come from that table. This sample has around 150,000 clones, with around 83% found just once. This CDR3 has 15 amino acids. Trimming left V 1 base short and J 4 bases short, with 11 bases between. Germline CDR1 is SGHRS and CDR2 is YFSETQ. The gene calls are TRBV5-1 and TRBJ1-4, with D possibly matching TRBD1 (5 bases). This sequence originates from a man aged 35 to 55 with acute or convalescent COVID-19. The sequencing input was peripheral blood. Here the CDR3 reads CASSLTGGGNEKLFF. The DNA for the CDR3 is TGCGCCAGCAGCTTGACCGGGGGAGGTAATGAAAAACTGTTTTTT.